This entry concerns a single T cell receptor (beta chain). Its antigen is unknown. This entry comes from a study of cytomegalovirus exposure and HLA in healthy donors. About the study: Of the donors genotyped, 398 in all, around 76% fell in the Caucasian-associated ancestry cluster.

A multiplex PCR was run with 60 Vbeta primers and 13 Jbeta primers. Using immunoSEQ multiplex PCR, the repertoire was profiled, and TCRdb retains in-frame clones only, with some absent. The data show 170,000 or so clones, approximately 80% seen once. This CDR3 contains 14 residues. With 7 bases clipped from V and 5 bases from J, the junction kept 8 bases outside the gene matches. The V gene's germline CDR1 is MNHNY and CDR2 SVGAGI (reference sequence). Study observations and caveats: An analysis that was carried out later associated approximately 15,000 TCR beta sequences with HLA alleles at 0.05 false discovery rate.

The clonotype was recovered from a woman in her fifties or sixties in good health and CMV-seronegative. The sample taken for sequencing was PBMCs. The rearrangement uses TRBV6-6 and TRBJ2-5; TRBD2 matches 9 bases. The CDR3 coding sequence is TGTGCCAGCAATGCGGGGGGGCCGGGGGAGACCCAGTACTTC. Translating it yields CASNAGGPGETQYF.